The 3 T cell receptor beta chains listed next were all sequenced from one sample in a study of blood T cell repertoires in COVID-19. The repertoire was sequenced with immunoSEQ multiplex PCR; TCRdb's copy has only in-frame clones and lacks some. The data contain about 160,000 clones, 92% of them singletons. What was sequenced was peripheral blood. These receptors were obtained from a man aged 30 to 45 with COVID-19, enrolled during active disease.

This clone was seen once. The chain couples TRBV15 to TRBJ2-1; TRBD2 matches at 13 bases. Germline CDR1 is LNHNV and CDR2 is YYDKDF (reference sequence). V shed 5 bases and J 0 bases; nucleotides not matched to a gene: 19. CDR3 size: 22 residues. The CDR3 DNA reads as TGTGCCACCAGCGCCTCCCCTGGACTAGCGGGAGAATGGGTAAGCTCCTACAATGAGCAGTTCTTC. Translating it yields CATSASPGLAGEWVSSYNEQFF.

The gene calls are TRBV10-2 and TRBJ1-1, with D unclear. The CDR3 extends over 13 amino acids. V dropped 2 bases and J dropped 8 bases, with 12 bases sitting between them. Germline V gene data show CDR1 as WSHSY and CDR2 as SAAADI. In nucleotides, the CDR3 is TGCGCCAGCAGTGAGAGCTGGGAGGAGGAAGCTTTCTTT. Residues: CASSESWEEEAFF.

This clone was observed a few times. The V and J genes are TRBV4-3 and TRBJ1-1, with 11 bases matching TRBD1. V gave up 6 bases and J gave up 5 bases; unmatched junction bases: 2. CDR1 is LGHNA and CDR2 is YSLEER in the germline V gene. This CDR3 has 13 amino acids. The CDR3 sequence is CASSGQGATEAFF. CDR3 bases: TGCGCCAGCAGTGGACAGGGGGCGACTGAAGCTTTCTTT.